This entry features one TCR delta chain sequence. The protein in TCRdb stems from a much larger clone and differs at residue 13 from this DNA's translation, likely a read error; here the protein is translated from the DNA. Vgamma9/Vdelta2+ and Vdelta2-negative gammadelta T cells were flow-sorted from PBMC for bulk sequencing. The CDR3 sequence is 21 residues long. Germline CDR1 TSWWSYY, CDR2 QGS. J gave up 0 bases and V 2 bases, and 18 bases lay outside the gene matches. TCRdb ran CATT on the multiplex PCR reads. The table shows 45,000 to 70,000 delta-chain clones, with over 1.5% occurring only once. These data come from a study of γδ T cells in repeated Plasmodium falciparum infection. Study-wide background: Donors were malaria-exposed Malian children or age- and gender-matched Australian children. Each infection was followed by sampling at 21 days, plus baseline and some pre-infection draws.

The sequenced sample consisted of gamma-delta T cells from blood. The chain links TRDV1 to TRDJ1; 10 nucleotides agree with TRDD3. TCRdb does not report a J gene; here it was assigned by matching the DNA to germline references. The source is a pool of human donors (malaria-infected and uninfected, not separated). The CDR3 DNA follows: TGTGCTCTTGGGGAAAGACGACTACAGTACTGGGGGATGCCCTACACCGATAAACTCATCTTT. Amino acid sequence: CALGERRLQYWGMPYTDKLIF.